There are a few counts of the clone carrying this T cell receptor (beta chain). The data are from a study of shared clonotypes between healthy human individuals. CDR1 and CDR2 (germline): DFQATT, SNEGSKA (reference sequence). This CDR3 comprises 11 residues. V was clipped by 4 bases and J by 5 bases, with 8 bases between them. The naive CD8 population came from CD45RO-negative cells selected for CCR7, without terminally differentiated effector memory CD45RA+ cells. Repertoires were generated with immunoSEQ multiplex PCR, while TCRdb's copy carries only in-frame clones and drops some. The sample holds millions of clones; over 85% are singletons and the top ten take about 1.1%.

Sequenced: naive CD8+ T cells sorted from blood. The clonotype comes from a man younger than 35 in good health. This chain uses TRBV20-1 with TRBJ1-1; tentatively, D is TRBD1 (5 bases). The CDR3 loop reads CSAIGGTEAFF. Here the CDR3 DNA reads TGCAGTGCTATCGGGGGGACTGAAGCTTTCTTT.